Below, 27 T cell receptor beta chains from the same sample are listed, as sequenced in a study of early T cells in non-severe SARS-CoV-2 infection. Each CDR3 protein gets one entry after TCRdb re-called the 5' RACE reads with MiXCR. The sample includes tens of thousands of distinct CDR3 sequences, about 6% of them seen just once. The specimen comprised whole blood, sampled at baseline. The source is an adult who was a healthcare worker with PCR-confirmed SARS-CoV-2 infection or an uninfected control (not recorded which).

This clonotype came up a few times. The chain is built from TRBV28 and TRBJ2-2; 12 bases align to TRBD2. CDR1 and CDR2 from the germline V gene are MDHEN and SYDVKM. The junction had 2 bases not matched to a gene; V was cut back by 3 bases and J by 3 bases. There are 16 residues in the CDR3. The CDR3 spells CASSLWTSGDTGELFF. DNA of the CDR3: TGTGCCAGCAGTTTGTGGACTAGCGGGGACACCGGGGAGCTGTTTTTT.

The rearrangement joins TRBV4-2 to TRBJ2-5; 10 nucleotides align to TRBD2. The ends lost 0 bases at V and 2 bases at J; junction bases unmatched: 6. The CDR3 spans 17 residues. Per the germline V gene, CDR1 is LGHNA and CDR2 is YNFKEQ. The chain's CDR3 is CASSQDQISGGQETQYF. The CDR3 region has the DNA TGTGCCAGCAGCCAAGATCAGATTAGCGGGGGGCAAGAGACCCAGTACTTC.

This clonotype was counted ten times or more. The chain couples TRBV6-1 to TRBJ2-2; D uncertain. V lost 1 base and J lost 8, with 5 bases in between. The CDR3 extends over 12 amino acids. Per the germline V gene, CDR1 is MNHNS and CDR2 is SASEGT. CDR3: CASSEVWGELFF. In nucleotides, the CDR3 is TGTGCCAGCAGTGAAGTTTGGGGGGAGCTGTTTTTT.

The chain employs TRBV6-5 and TRBJ1-5; unclear D gene. Trimming stripped 2 bases from V and 6 bases from J, with 8 bases between. Germline V gene data show CDR1 as MNHEY and CDR2 as SVGAGI. The length of the CDR3 is 13 residues. DNA for the CDR3: TGTGCCAGCAGTTACGGGCCTTCTCAGCCCCAGCATTTT. Amino acids: CASSYGPSQPQHF.

This clonotype has a count of ten or more. This sequence joins TRBV20-1 and TRBJ1-5; TRBD1 is a possible D gene (6 bases). Germline loops: CDR1 DFQATT, CDR2 SNEGSKA (reference sequence). With 6 bases removed from V and 0 bases from J, the gap between germline ends came to 15 bases. The CDR3 spans 15 residues. CDR3 DNA: TGCAGTGCCGGGGGTAGGGGGGATAGCAATCAGCCCCAGCATTTT. It yields the protein CSAGGRGDSNQPQHF.

The chain carries TRBV15 and TRBJ1-5; 8 bases map to TRBD1. This CDR3 is built from 18 residues. The germline V gene encodes CDR1 LNHNV and CDR2 YYDKDF (reference sequence). The junction had 9 bases not matched to a gene; V was cut back by 0 bases and J by 2 bases. This CDR3 is CATSRELLQGVGNQPQHF. The CDR3 coding sequence is TGTGCCACCAGCAGAGAATTGTTACAGGGGGTAGGCAATCAGCCCCAGCATTTT.

This clonotype was detected many times. The genes are TRBV7-3 and TRBJ2-3, with D unclear. V was trimmed by 0 bases and J by 3 bases, leaving 7 bases between them. Germline V gives CDR1 SGHTA, CDR2 FQGTGA. CDR3 length: 14 amino acids. CDR3: CASSLTPFTDTQYF. For the CDR3, the DNA is TGTGCCAGCAGCTTAACCCCTTTTACAGATACGCAGTATTTT. The variable domain in full, completed from reference TRBV7-3 and TRBJ2-3, reads GAGVSQTPSNKVTEKGKYVELRCDPISGHTALYWYRQSLGQGPEFLIYFQGTGAADDSGLPNDRFFAVRPEGSVSTLKIQRTERGDSAVYLCASSLTPFTDTQYFGPGTRLTVL.

This clonotype was seen at least ten times. The chain carries TRBV7-9 and TRBJ2-1; D is ambiguous. Germline CDR1 and CDR2: SEHNR and FQNEAQ (reference sequence). The V end lost 1 base, the J end lost 6 bases, and 4 bases lay between the germline ends. The CDR3 extends over 12 amino acids. The CDR3 DNA sequence: TGTGCCAGCAGCTTAGACGTCAATGAGCAGTTCTTC. This codes for CASSLDVNEQFF. Combining the CDR3 with reference TRBV7-9 and TRBJ2-1 gives the whole variable domain DTGVSQNPRHKITKRGQNVTFRCDPISEHNRLYWYRQTLGQGPEFLTYFQNEAQLEKSRLLSDRFSAERPKGSFSTLEIQRTEQGDSAMYLCASSLDVNEQFFGPGTRLTVL.

This clonotype has only a few counts. The rearrangement joins TRBV6-2 or TRBV6-3 to TRBJ2-1, with 9 bases matching TRBD2. There are 17 residues in the CDR3. The V gene end was trimmed by 6 bases and the J gene end by 7 bases; junction bases not matched to a gene: 16. The germline V gene encodes CDR1 MNHEY and CDR2 SVGEGT. The CDR3 coding sequence is TGTGCCAGCAGCCTTAACTTACTGCGGGGGGGCGCGAATGAGCAGTTCTTC. The encoded protein is CASSLNLLRGGANEQFF.

This clonotype appeared many times. This chain links TRBV18 with TRBJ2-3, with 11 bases identical to TRBD1. The germline gives CDR1 KGHSH, CDR2 LQKENI. CDR3 length: 14 residues. Trimming removed 3 bases from V and 4 bases from J; junction bases left unmatched: 0. In DNA, the CDR3 is TGTGCCAGCTCACCGGGACAGGGGGCAGATACGCAGTATTTT. Its protein is CASSPGQGADTQYF.

This rearrangement joins TRBV29-1 to TRBJ2-1; TRBD2 matches 9 bases. CDR3 size: 14 residues. V lost 1 base, J lost 6 bases, and 4 bases stayed unmatched. Per the germline V gene, CDR1 is SQVTM and CDR2 is ANQGSEA. CDR3 sequence reads: CSVEGRRGGNEQFF. The DNA for the CDR3 is TGCAGCGTTGAAGGAAGGCGGGGGGGCAATGAGCAGTTCTTC.

This clonotype has ten or more counts. This chain connects TRBV6-6 to TRBJ2-2; 8 bases align to TRBD1. Per germline, CDR1 MNHNY and CDR2 SVGAGI (reference sequence). V lost 7 bases and J lost 5; bases outside the gene matches: 6. This CDR3 contains 14 residues. The CDR3: CASTGQVKTGELFF. CDR3 nucleotides: TGTGCCAGCACGGGACAGGTTAAGACCGGGGAGCTGTTTTTT.

This clonotype was counted at least ten times. The V gene is TRBV11-3, the J gene TRBJ1-1; TRBD1 matches 7 bases. This CDR3 contains 13 residues. V trimming: 5 bases; J trimming: 6 bases; junction bases outside the gene matches: 6. The germline CDR1 and CDR2 sequences are SGHNT and YENEEA. CDR3 amino acids: CASSRGQGAEAFF. CDR3 in DNA: TGTGCCAGCAGCCGCGGTCAGGGGGCTGAAGCTTTCTTT.

This clonotype was recorded at least ten times. The V gene is TRBV4-1, the J gene TRBJ2-1; D remains ambiguous. Germline CDR1 reads MGHRA; CDR2 reads YSYEKL. V was cut by 4 bases and J by 4 bases, with 14 bases left in between. This CDR3 contains 15 residues. In DNA form, the CDR3 reads TGCGCCAGCAGCCCGCTGGGTAACCGTTACAATGAGCAGTTCTTC. Protein product: CASSPLGNRYNEQFF.

Ten or more counts support this clonotype. This sequence joins TRBV21-1 and TRBJ1-6; the tabulated D call, TRBD1, remains unverified against the DNA. TRBV21-1 is tagged as a pseudogene. The CDR3 has 15 amino acids. CDR3 nucleotides: TGTGCCAGCAGCGGGCAGGGACAGAAAAATTCACCCCTCCACTTT. This encodes CASSGQGQKNSPLHF.

This clonotype turned up a few times. This chain uses TRBV20-1 with TRBJ1-1; D is unresolved. CDR1 is DFQATT and CDR2 is SNEGSKA in the germline V gene (reference sequence). CDR3 size: 12 residues. The V end lost 1 base, the J end lost 8 bases, and 11 bases lay between the germline ends. Here the CDR3 reads CSARVGIAEAFF. The CDR3 DNA reads TGCAGTGCTAGAGTAGGCATTGCCGAAGCTTTCTTT.

This clonotype was seen a few times. This sequence may be a read error, since a much larger clone differs from it by one base. This chain joins TRBV6-6 and TRBJ1-5; no clear D. The CDR3 contains 12 residues. The germline CDR1 and CDR2 sequences are MNHNY and SVGAGI (reference sequence). Between the trimmed V and J ends, which lost 0 bases and 6 bases, there was a span of 3 bases. The CDR3 DNA sequence: TGTGCCAGCAGTTACTCGGGTCAGCCCCAGCATTTT. Translated, it gives CASSYSGQPQHF.

This clonotype occurred many times. The V call is TRBV7-9, the J call TRBJ2-5; D tentatively fits TRBD1 or TRBD2 (5 bases each). Germline V gives CDR1 SEHNR, CDR2 FQNEAQ (reference sequence). V lost 6 bases to trimming and J lost 5 bases, with 19 bases between them. The CDR3 consists of 15 residues. CDR3 region: CASSLPGTARETQYF. In DNA, the CDR3 is TGTGCCAGCAGTCTACCGGGGACGGCGAGGGAGACCCAGTACTTC.

Comment on this clonotype: One end of the junction varies from germline; a read error may be responsible. The V and J genes are TRBV6-6 and TRBJ2-4; D remains unclear. The CDR3 runs 15 residues. Germline loops: CDR1 MNHNY, CDR2 SVGAGI (reference sequence). Here the CDR3 reads CASSLPRPAQNIQYF. CDR3 bases: TGTGCCAGCAGTCTACCCCGACCAGCCCAAAACATTCAGTACTTC.

The chain carries TRBV20-1 and TRBJ2-3; perhaps TRBD1 as D (6 bases). CDR3 length equals 16 residues. CDR1 is DFQATT and CDR2 is SNEGSKA in the germline V gene (reference sequence). Trimming shortened V by 4 bases and J by 1 base, and 18 bases separated the two germline ends. The CDR3 nucleotides are TGCAGTGCTACCCCAGGGGACGCCCCCGGCACAGATACGCAGTATTTT. Its translation is CSATPGDAPGTDTQYF.

The rearrangement links TRBV2 to TRBJ2-2; D might be TRBD1 (6 bases). V lost 6 bases, J lost 1 base, and 9 bases lay in between. Germline-derived CDR1 and CDR2 are SNHLY and FYNNEI. CDR3 length: 14 amino acids. CDR3 region: CASRKDRNTGELFF. In DNA form, the CDR3 reads TGTGCCAGCAGGAAGGACAGGAACACCGGGGAGCTGTTTTTT.

This clonotype was detected only a few times. J is TRBJ1-4 and V is TRBV7-3; 12 bases align to TRBD1. CDR3 size: 17 residues. Germline CDR1 reads SGHTA; CDR2 reads FQGTGA. J gave up 5 bases and V 0 bases, and 4 bases lay outside the gene matches. CDR3 loop: CASSLTGTGGGNEKLFF. The CDR3 DNA follows: TGTGCCAGCAGCTTAACCGGGACAGGGGGCGGAAATGAAAAACTGTTTTTT.

This clonotype was counted at least ten times. A junction end diverges from the germline sequence, so it may reflect a read error. The V gene is TRBV6-5, the J gene TRBJ1-1, with TRBD1 as a possible D gene (5 bases). CDR3 length: 20 amino acids. Germline loops: CDR1 MNHEY, CDR2 SVGAGI. The CDR3 reads CASSYSIRIGQARLGPEVFF. The CDR3 DNA reads TGTGCCAGCAGTTACTCGATAAGAATCGGACAAGCCAGGCTGGGACCTGAAGTTTTCTTT.

CDR3 loop: CASSSTSGSSYNEQFF. The CDR3, as DNA: TGCGCCAGCAGTTCGACTAGCGGGAGCTCCTACAATGAGCAGTTCTTC. The rearrangement links TRBV10-1 to TRBJ2-1, with 12 bases matching TRBD2. This CDR3 is 16 amino acids long. With 5 bases clipped from V and 0 bases from J, the junction kept 2 bases outside the gene matches. Per germline, CDR1 WNHNN and CDR2 SYGVQD (reference sequence).

This clonotype was seen more than once but under ten times. The chain is built from TRBV7-2 and TRBJ2-1; D unclear. Looked up from germline, CDR1 is SGHTA and CDR2 is FQGNSA. The CDR3 is 15 amino acids. The V and J ends lost 4 bases and 6 bases respectively, with 16 bases between them. CDR3 residues: CASSSEPRHGNEQFF. CDR3 DNA: TGTGCCAGCAGCTCCGAACCTAGACACGGCAATGAGCAGTTCTTC.

This clonotype has a handful of counts. The chain employs TRBV6-2 or TRBV6-3 and TRBJ1-2, with 7 bases lining up with TRBD1. The junction had 19 bases not matched to a gene; V was cut back by 5 bases and J by 7 bases. Germline CDR1 is MNHEY and CDR2 is SVGEGT. The CDR3 has 17 amino acids. The CDR3 nucleotides are TGTGCCAGCAGTACGTTTCCCTCCGGGACAGCGGGAGGTGGCTACACCTTC. It is translated as CASSTFPSGTAGGGYTF.

Many counts were recorded for this clonotype. This sequence joins TRBV7-9 and TRBJ1-5, with 11 bases lining up with TRBD1. This CDR3 has 15 residues. CDR1 is SEHNR, CDR2 FQNEAQ, per germline (reference sequence). The V and J ends lost 3 bases and 4 bases, in that order; junction bases with no gene match: 2. The CDR3 here is CASSLGTGGNQPQHF. The CDR3, as DNA: TGTGCCAGCAGCTTGGGGACAGGGGGAAATCAGCCCCAGCATTTT.